These 30 T cell receptor beta chains share one sample of origin, sequenced in a study of T cell responses to AZD1222 COVID-19 vaccine. Profiling relied on immunoSEQ multiplex PCR, and the TCRdb table lists in-frame clones only, not all of them. Of fewer than 90,000 clones listed, approximately 90% are singletons. The sample consisted of peripheral blood, taken 28 days after the second AZD1222 dose. The receptors stem from an adult who received the AZD1222 COVID-19 vaccine.

This chain connects TRBV13 to TRBJ2-5; 7 nucleotides match TRBD2. J was trimmed by 1 base and V by 1 base; bases with no gene match: 12. The CDR3 length is 18 residues. Germline V CDR1 and CDR2: PRHDT, FYEKMQ (reference sequence). The chain's CDR3 is CASSLALSARGIQETQYF. The CDR3 nucleotides read TGTGCCAGCAGCTTAGCTTTATCGGCGCGGGGGATCCAAGAGACCCAGTACTTC.

This chain uses TRBV7-9 with TRBJ1-1; unclear D gene. This CDR3 is built from 15 residues. Germline lookup yields CDR1 SEHNR and CDR2 FQNEAQ (reference sequence). The V gene lost 2 bases and the J gene lost 0 bases, with 10 bases spanning the gap. The CDR3 protein is CASSLLGGLNTEAFF. CDR3 DNA sequence: TGTGCCAGCAGCTTACTAGGAGGGTTGAACACTGAAGCTTTCTTT.

The chain carries TRBV7-6 and TRBJ1-2; a possible D gene is TRBD1 (6 bases). Germline V gives CDR1 SGHVS, CDR2 FNYEAQ. CDR3 length: 16 residues. The ends were cut back, 2 bases at V and 0 bases at J, with 13 bases in the middle. In DNA, the CDR3 is TGTGCCAGCAGCTTAAATTTGGGGGCGGCTAACTATGGCTACACCTTC. It encodes CASSLNLGAANYGYTF. The full variable domain, completed using reference TRBV7-6 and TRBJ1-2, is GAGVSQSPRYKVTKRGQDVALRCDPISGHVSLYWYRQALGQGPEFLTYFNYEAQQDKSGLPNDRFSAERPEGSISTLTIQRTEQRDSAMYRCASSLNLGAANYGYTFGSGTRLTVV.

This sequence joins TRBV12-3 or TRBV12-4 and TRBJ1-4, with D unresolved. The CDR3 contains 12 residues. The V end lost 6 bases, the J end lost 7 bases, and 9 bases lay between the germline ends. This CDR3 is CASSAVGEKLFF. The CDR3 coding sequence is TGTGCCAGCAGCGCAGTAGGTGAAAAACTGTTTTTT.

V usage is TRBV5-1 and J usage is TRBJ2-5, with a weak D call TRBD2 (6 bases). Germline V gene sequence: CDR1 SGHRS, CDR2 YFSETQ. The CDR3 totals 15 residues. V was clipped by 7 bases and J by 4 bases, with 20 bases between them. The CDR3 DNA follows: TGCGCCAGCGGCCGGGCCCCGGGGGTCCCAGAGACCCAGTACTTC. Its translation is CASGRAPGVPETQYF. Full variable domain (outside the CDR3, taken from reference TRBV5-1 and TRBJ2-5): KAGVTQTPRYLIKTRGQQVTLSCSPISGHRSVSWYQQTPGQGLQFLFEYFSETQRNKGNFPGRFSGRQFSNSRSEMNVSTLELGDSALYLCASGRAPGVPETQYFGPGTRLLVL.

The chain links TRBV7-2 to TRBJ2-1; TRBD2 aligns across 7 bases. Germline V CDR1 and CDR2: SGHTA, FQGNSA. Trimming at V came to 6 bases and at J to 7 bases, leaving 6 bases not matched to a gene. The CDR3 length is 13 residues. CDR3 sequence (DNA): TGTGCCAGCAGGATGACTAGCATTAATGAGCAGTTCTTC. This codes for CASRMTSINEQFF.

CDR3 DNA: TGTGCCACATACGGGGGGGCAGGGAACACTGAAGCTTTCTTT. Its translation is CATYGGAGNTEAFF. The rearrangement uses TRBV6-5 and TRBJ1-1, with D possibly TRBD1 on 6 matching bases. The germline gives CDR1 MNHEY, CDR2 SVGAGI. The CDR3 spans 14 residues. Deletions cut 10 bases from V and 1 base from J, with 16 bases between.

V usage is TRBV19 and J usage is TRBJ1-2; tentative D call: TRBD1 (6 bases). Trimming took off 5 bases at V and 1 base at J, with 14 bases between the two ends. Germline V CDR1 and CDR2: LNHDA, SQIVND (reference sequence). The CDR3 consists of 15 residues. CDR3 nucleotides: TGTGCCAGTAGTCAAAGGACAGAACGTAACTATGGCTACACCTTC. It is translated as CASSQRTERNYGYTF.

The V gene is TRBV7-9, the J gene TRBJ2-2, with TRBD1 matching 8 bases. The CDR3 covers 13 residues. Per the germline V gene, CDR1 is SEHNR and CDR2 is FQNEAQ (reference sequence). V gave up 7 bases and J gave up 4 bases; unmatched junction bases: 2. The CDR3 reads CASNDRGTGELFF. In nucleotides, the CDR3 is TGTGCCAGCAATGACAGGGGCACCGGGGAGCTGTTTTTT.

The rearrangement links TRBV28 to TRBJ2-7; D not certain. There are 14 residues in the CDR3. Germline loops: CDR1 MDHEN, CDR2 SYDVKM. Trimming took off 6 bases at V and 1 base at J, with 13 bases between the two ends. CDR3 residues: CASSPRDRSYEQYF. The CDR3 bases are TGTGCCAGCAGCCCCCGAGACCGATCCTACGAGCAGTACTTC.

Here the CDR3 reads CASSALLGNQPQHF. The CDR3 DNA reads TGTGCCAGCAGCGCACTACTGGGTAATCAGCCCCAGCATTTT. This sequence joins TRBV7-8 and TRBJ1-5; D is uncertain. This CDR3 is built from 14 residues. The V end lost 5 bases, the J end lost 4 bases, and 12 bases lay between the germline ends. CDR1 and CDR2 from the germline V gene are SGHVS and FQNEAQ.

The chain recombines TRBV7-3 with TRBJ1-2; D perhaps matches TRBD1 (5 bases). V was shortened by 5 bases and J by 4 bases, with 14 bases between the two germline ends. Germline CDR1 reads SGHTA; CDR2 reads FQGTGA. The CDR3 length is 14 residues. For the CDR3, the DNA is TGTGCCAGCAGCAGAAAGAACGGGGCCTATGGCTACACCTTC. Protein sequence: CASSRKNGAYGYTF.

The chain combines TRBV24-1 with TRBJ1-5; 11 nucleotides line up with TRBD1. Germline CDR1 is KGHDR and CDR2 is SFDVKD. Unmatched junction bases numbered 9, after V lost 7 bases and J lost 2 bases. The CDR3 contains 17 residues. CDR3 nucleotide sequence: TGTGCCACCAGCGGCCGGGACAGGGGGAAGGGCAATCAGCCCCAGCATTTT. It translates to CATSGRDRGKGNQPQHF.

This clone was observed once. The chain combines TRBV11-3 with TRBJ2-1; D gene ambiguous. Looked up from germline, CDR1 is SGHNT and CDR2 is YENEEA. Between the trimmed V and J ends, which lost 3 bases and 0 bases, there was a span of 12 bases. The CDR3 sequence is 16 residues long. The CDR3 protein is CASSFRGFSSYNEQFF. CDR3 in DNA: TGTGCCAGCAGCTTCCGTGGGTTCAGCTCCTACAATGAGCAGTTCTTC.

CDR3 region: CSVDTPRGTQETQYF. The CDR3 DNA reads TGCAGCGTTGATACTCCTCGGGGCACTCAAGAGACCCAGTACTTC. The chain is built from TRBV29-1 and TRBJ2-5; D might be TRBD1 or TRBD2, each matching 5 bases. Germline V gene sequence: CDR1 SQVTM, CDR2 ANQGSEA. This CDR3 region has 15 residues. V lost 3 bases and J 2 bases, leaving 16 bases between the germline ends.

The chain joins TRBV5-3 to TRBJ2-6, with 10 positions matching TRBD1. TRBV5-3 is an open reading frame whose function is uncertain. The CDR3 extends over 19 amino acids. V was clipped by 4 bases and J by 0 bases; unmatched bases: 10. The CDR3 spells CARSLYHGTGDSGANVLTF. DNA of the CDR3: TGTGCCAGAAGCCTTTACCACGGGACAGGGGACTCTGGGGCCAACGTCCTGACTTTC.

The V call is TRBV4-3, the J call TRBJ1-1, with no clear D. The V end was cut by 0 bases, the J end by 8 bases, with 10 bases between. The germline V gene encodes CDR1 LGHNA and CDR2 YSLEER. This CDR3 spans 13 amino acids. CDR3 residues: CASSQDDYGEAFF. The CDR3 DNA reads as TGCGCCAGCAGCCAAGACGATTATGGAGAAGCTTTCTTT.

This clone has just one count. This chain connects TRBV3-1 (or the pseudogene TRBV3-2) to TRBJ2-3, with 10 bases aligning to TRBD1. V trimming: 7 bases; J trimming: 1 base; junction bases outside the gene matches: 5. The V gene's germline CDR1 is LGHDT and CDR2 YNNKEL (reference sequence). The CDR3 covers 15 residues. CDR3 sequence reads: CASTPTGGGTDTQYF. CDR3 DNA sequence: TGTGCCAGCACCCCGACAGGGGGCGGCACAGATACGCAGTATTTT.

A few counts support this clone. The J gene is TRBJ1-1, the V gene TRBV28; the D gene is possibly TRBD1 (6 bases). Trimming took off 6 bases at V and 7 bases at J, with 15 bases between the two ends. Germline V gene data show CDR1 as MDHEN and CDR2 as SYDVKM. The CDR3 covers 13 residues. The CDR3 protein is CASSRDRISEAFF. The CDR3, as DNA: TGTGCCAGCAGCCGAGACAGGATAAGTGAAGCTTTCTTT.

The chain has TRBV6-5 and TRBJ1-1; the match to TRBD1 covers 9 bases. Losses at the gene ends were 6 bases for V and 11 bases for J; bases not matched to a gene: 10. Germline CDR1 and CDR2: MNHEY and SVGAGI. The CDR3 length is 13 residues. CDR3 residues: CASSRPGTGYAFF. As DNA, the CDR3 is TGTGCCAGCAGCCGTCCCGGGACAGGGTATGCTTTCTTT.

The chain couples TRBV2 to TRBJ1-5, with no clear D. This CDR3 spans 14 amino acids. The ends were cut back, 9 bases at V and 3 bases at J, with 15 bases in the middle. In germline, CDR1 is SNHLY, CDR2 FYNNEI. CDR3 protein: CASFPGLLNQPQHF. The CDR3 nucleotides are TGTGCCAGTTTCCCGGGGTTACTCAATCAGCCCCAGCATTTT.

The chain has TRBV4-1 and TRBJ1-2; 9 nucleotides align to TRBD1. CDR3 size: 15 residues. Germline V gene lookup returns CDR1 MGHRA and CDR2 YSYEKL. J gave up 5 bases and V 4 bases, and 8 bases lay outside the gene matches. In DNA, the CDR3 is TGCGCCAGCAGCCCTTCCCCGACAGGGGGATATGGCTACACCTTC. Protein: CASSPSPTGGYGYTF.

This chain links TRBV5-5 with TRBJ1-3; TRBD1 matches 7 bases. Germline CDR1 is SGHKS and CDR2 is YYEKEE (reference sequence). J lost 0 bases, V lost 5 bases, and 8 bases had no gene match. CDR3 length equals 16 residues. The CDR3 reads CASRLRQGDSGNTIYF. CDR3 nucleotide sequence: TGTGCCAGCAGGTTACGACAGGGCGACTCTGGAAACACCATATATTTT.

This rearrangement joins TRBV27 to TRBJ1-1; a possible D gene is TRBD1 (5 bases). This CDR3 is built from 14 residues. The V gene's germline CDR1 is MNHEY and CDR2 SMNVEV (reference sequence). CDR3 bases: TGTACCACCGGGACCGGAATGTGGAACACTGAAGCTTTCTTT. Translation gives CTTGTGMWNTEAFF.

The V gene is TRBV5-1, the J gene TRBJ2-7; 7 bases line up with TRBD1. Germline values: CDR1 SGHRS, CDR2 YFSETQ. Trimming cost V 4 bases and J 3 bases; bases outside gene matches: 7. The CDR3 consists of 14 residues. CDR3 DNA: TGCGCCAGCAGCCCGGGACAGCGCAACTACGAGCAGTACTTC. Translated: CASSPGQRNYEQYF.

The J gene is TRBJ2-2, the V gene TRBV10-1, with TRBD1 identical over 8 bases. This CDR3 is 15 amino acids long. V lost 8 bases to trimming and J lost 3 bases; unmatched junction nucleotides: 8. In germline, CDR1 is WNHNN, CDR2 SYGVQD (reference sequence). The CDR3 bases are TGCGCCAGCCTACGGGCAGGGGGCTACACCGGGGAGCTGTTTTTT. This gives the protein CASLRAGGYTGELFF.

The rearrangement joins TRBV19 to TRBJ1-5; D uncertain. The V gene lost 5 bases and the J gene lost 3 bases, with 14 bases spanning the gap. The germline V gene has CDR1 LNHDA and CDR2 SQIVND (reference sequence). The CDR3 length is 15 residues. The CDR3 nucleotides read TGTGCCAGTAGTTCCCAGTCTAATTCCAATCAGCCCCAGCATTTT. As protein: CASSSQSNSNQPQHF.

The V and J genes are TRBV6-5 and TRBJ1-6, with TRBD1 as a possible D gene (6 bases). The germline gives CDR1 MNHEY, CDR2 SVGAGI. The CDR3 consists of 16 residues. The germline V and J ends were trimmed by 3 bases and 13 bases, with 22 bases remaining between them. The CDR3 reads CASSYEGESGAFPLHF. The DNA of the CDR3 is TGTGCCAGCAGTTATGAGGGGGAATCAGGGGCTTTTCCCCTCCACTTT.

The chain is built from TRBV5-6 and TRBJ1-1, with TRBD1 identical over 7 bases. CDR3 length: 17 residues. J lost 1 base, V lost 2 bases, and 11 bases had no gene match. Germline loops: CDR1 SGHDT, CDR2 YYEEEE. The CDR3 spells CASSFWTWDSQNTEAFF. CDR3 coding DNA: TGTGCCAGCAGCTTCTGGACTTGGGACAGCCAGAACACTGAAGCTTTCTTT.

This chain links TRBV20-1 with TRBJ2-7; D may be TRBD2 (5 bases). Trimming took 3 bases from V and 2 from J, leaving 11 bases between them. From germline, CDR1 is DFQATT and CDR2 SNEGSKA (reference sequence). The CDR3 covers 13 residues. CDR3: CSASHVTTYEQYF. CDR3 nucleotides: TGCAGTGCTAGTCATGTGACTACCTACGAGCAGTACTTC.